The 16 T cell receptor beta chains below all came from one sample that was sequenced in a study of a mutant IDH1 vaccine in newly diagnosed glioma. Antigens of these TCRs are unknown. The repertoire was sequenced with immunoSEQ multiplex PCR; TCRdb's copy has only in-frame clones and lacks some. The sample holds approximately 34,000 clones, roughly 90% seen once. Time point in this sample: week 47, end of study. Vaccination comprised doses that each held 300 ug of mutant IDH1 20-mer peptide, plus topical imiquimod. Sample: PBMCs, taken from a glioma patient whose treatment included an IDH1 peptide vaccine. The source of these receptors is a middle-aged man with glioma.

The rearrangement links TRBV11-2 to TRBJ2-7, with D possibly being TRBD1 (6 bases). Germline V CDR1 and CDR2: SGHAT, FQNNGV. Trimming took off 4 bases at V and 4 bases at J, with 23 bases between the two ends. The CDR3 extends over 17 amino acids. The DNA of the CDR3 is TGTGCCAGCAGCTCCGGACAGCCCGATTCCTTGTGGTACGAGCAGTACTTC. This gives the protein CASSSGQPDSLWYEQYF.

The chain uses TRBV6-1 and TRBJ2-7; no reliable D call. The germline CDR1 and CDR2 sequences are MNHNS and SASEGT. The V end was cut by 3 bases, the J end by 4 bases, with 16 bases between. The CDR3 is 15 residues long. DNA for the CDR3: TGTGCCAGCAGTGAGGGTCAGGAAGGTGGTTACGAGCAGTACTTC. Protein: CASSEGQEGGYEQYF.

The chain carries TRBV4-1 and TRBJ1-2, with 7 bases fitting TRBD1. V trimming: 3 bases; J trimming: 1 base; junction bases outside the gene matches: 5. Germline CDR1 reads MGHRA; CDR2 reads YSYEKL. The CDR3 has 15 amino acids. The CDR3 sequence is CASSQTGSGNYGYTF. CDR3 DNA: TGCGCCAGCAGCCAGACAGGGTCCGGTAACTATGGCTACACCTTC.

This rearrangement joins TRBV13 to TRBJ2-5, with D unresolved. The CDR3 contains 15 residues. V shed 5 bases and J shed 1 base, with 14 bases lying between them. Germline V CDR1 and CDR2: PRHDT, FYEKMQ (reference sequence). The CDR3 here is CASSPRRRPQETQYF. The CDR3 DNA follows: TGTGCCAGCAGCCCCCGCCGCCGACCCCAAGAGACCCAGTACTTC.

The chain combines TRBV5-1 with TRBJ2-6; TRBD2 might be the D (5 bases). The V gene lost 0 bases and the J gene lost 4 bases, with 11 bases spanning the gap. The CDR3 spans 16 residues. The germline V gene has CDR1 SGHRS and CDR2 YFSETQ. CDR3 in DNA: TGCGCCAGCAGCTTGGAGGCGGGCGCCGGGGCCAACGTCCTGACTTTC. It codes for CASSLEAGAGANVLTF. Supplemented by reference TRBV5-1 and TRBJ2-6, the full variable domain reads KAGVTQTPRYLIKTRGQQVTLSCSPISGHRSVSWYQQTPGQGLQFLFEYFSETQRNKGNFPGRFSGRQFSNSRSEMNVSTLELGDSALYLCASSLEAGAGANVLTFGAGSRLTVL.

The chain joins TRBV4-1 to TRBJ2-5, with D perhaps given as TRBD1 or TRBD2 (6 bases each). CDR1 MGHRA and CDR2 YSYEKL come from the germline V gene. V was cut by 4 bases and J by 0 bases, with 12 bases left in between. CDR3 length: 15 amino acids. The CDR3 nucleotides read TGCGCCAGCAGCCCAATGAGGGGGGACCAAGAGACCCAGTACTTC. Protein: CASSPMRGDQETQYF.

The rearrangement joins TRBV30 to TRBJ2-1; possibly TRBD2 for D (6 bases). V gave up 5 bases and J gave up 1 base, with 15 bases separating them. The germline V gene has CDR1 GTSNPN and CDR2 SVGIG (reference sequence). This CDR3 contains 15 residues. The CDR3 DNA reads as TGTGCCTGGGTATCGGGACTTCGTTCCTACAATGAGCAGTTCTTC. It encodes CAWVSGLRSYNEQFF.

The rearrangement links TRBV28 to TRBJ2-1; TRBD2 matches 12 bases. Germline V CDR1 and CDR2: MDHEN, SYDVKM. The CDR3 has 15 amino acids. The V gene end was trimmed by 4 bases and the J gene end by 7 bases; junction bases not matched to a gene: 5. In nucleotides, the CDR3 is TGTGCCAGCAGTTCCGGACTAGCGGGAACGAATGAGCAGTTCTTC. Protein sequence: CASSSGLAGTNEQFF.

This chain connects TRBV2 to TRBJ2-1; D is perhaps TRBD1 (5 bases). This CDR3 has 13 residues. V gave up 5 bases and J gave up 5 bases, with 10 bases separating them. Looked up from germline, CDR1 is SNHLY and CDR2 is FYNNEI. CDR3: CASSYETDNEQFF. The DNA of the CDR3 is TGTGCCAGCAGTTACGAGACAGACAATGAGCAGTTCTTC.

The chain links TRBV27 to TRBJ2-7; D is possibly TRBD2 (5 bases). The CDR3 loop spans 17 amino acids. V lost 4 bases and J 5 bases, leaving 24 bases between the germline ends. Germline-derived CDR1 and CDR2 are MNHEY and SMNVEV (reference sequence). The CDR3 protein is CASSYWSGSAQRNEQYF. As DNA, the CDR3 is TGTGCCAGCAGTTACTGGTCTGGTAGCGCCCAAAGAAACGAGCAGTACTTC.

The chain couples TRBV5-4 to TRBJ2-2, with 7 bases aligning to TRBD1. There are 13 residues in the CDR3. After removal of 3 bases from V and 8 bases from J, the junction contained 4 bases not matched to a gene. Germline assignment: CDR1 SGHNT and CDR2 YYREEE (reference sequence). This CDR3 is CASSYRGAGELFF. The CDR3 DNA sequence: TGTGCCAGCAGCTACAGGGGAGCGGGGGAGCTGTTTTTT.

This chain's CDR3 is CASSQEGQGGELFF. The CDR3 DNA is TGCGCCAGCAGCCAAGAGGGACAGGGAGGGGAACTGTTTTTT. The chain links TRBV4-3 to TRBJ1-4; 9 bases fit TRBD1. The CDR3 totals 14 residues. Germline V gives CDR1 LGHNA, CDR2 YSLEER. The V segment lost 0 bases and the J segment 12 bases; nucleotides outside the gene matches: 5.

This clone was detected once. One end of the junction does not line up with germline, which may come from a read error. The rearrangement links TRBV4-2 to TRBJ2-3, with D unresolved. This CDR3 is built from 12 residues. The V gene's germline CDR1 is LGHNA and CDR2 YNFKEQ. CDR3 sequence: CANSRVGDTQYF. CDR3 in DNA: TGTGCCAACAGCCGAGTGGGAGATACGCAGTATTTT.

This chain uses TRBV28 with TRBJ1-1; TRBD1 agrees at 7 bases. J lost 8 bases, V lost 10 bases, and 13 bases had no gene match. This CDR3 region has 13 residues. The V gene's germline CDR1 is MDHEN and CDR2 SYDVKM. The CDR3 region has the DNA TGTGCCACCCGGTCTGAACGGACAGGAGAAGCTTTCTTT. Protein: CATRSERTGEAFF.

V and J are TRBV19 and TRBJ1-2; D is unresolved. The CDR3 consists of 11 residues. V was clipped by 3 bases and J by 8 bases, with 7 bases between them. Germline V CDR1 and CDR2: LNHDA, SQIVND (reference sequence). For the CDR3, the DNA is TGTGCCAGTAGTATCGCTAGAGGCTACACCTTC. Its protein is CASSIARGYTF.

The rearrangement uses TRBV7-3 and TRBJ1-1; the D is unclear. The CDR3 extends over 13 amino acids. Germline assignment: CDR1 SGHTA and CDR2 FQGTGA. V lost 4 bases, J lost 1 base, and 7 bases lay in between. CDR3 coding DNA: TGTGCCAGCAGCTCGACGGAGAACACTGAAGCTTTCTTT. This gives the protein CASSSTENTEAFF.